This T cell receptor (beta chain) was sequenced for a study of T-cell reconstitution after alpha-beta-depleted transplantation in children. A TCRbeta library incorporating unique molecular identifiers was prepared. TCRdb analysed the PCR reads with MiXCR anew, one entry per CDR3 protein. The sample contains about 360,000 distinct CDR3 sequences, approximately 12% of which appear only once. Germline V gives CDR1 LGHDT, CDR2 YNNKEL (reference sequence). The V gene end was trimmed by 3 bases and the J gene end by 6 bases; junction bases not matched to a gene: 7. The length of the CDR3 is 15 residues. This clonotype appeared many times.

The source of this sequence is a human donor who donated a stem cell graft to a child with Fanconi anemia. This chain uses TRBV3-1 with TRBJ2-5; 10 bases fit TRBD2. The sequenced sample was PBMCs, obtained from the stem cell graft. CDR3 in amino acids: CASSHFSGGAKTQYF. The CDR3 DNA is TGTGCCAGCAGCCACTTCAGCGGGGGGGCGAAGACCCAGTACTTC.